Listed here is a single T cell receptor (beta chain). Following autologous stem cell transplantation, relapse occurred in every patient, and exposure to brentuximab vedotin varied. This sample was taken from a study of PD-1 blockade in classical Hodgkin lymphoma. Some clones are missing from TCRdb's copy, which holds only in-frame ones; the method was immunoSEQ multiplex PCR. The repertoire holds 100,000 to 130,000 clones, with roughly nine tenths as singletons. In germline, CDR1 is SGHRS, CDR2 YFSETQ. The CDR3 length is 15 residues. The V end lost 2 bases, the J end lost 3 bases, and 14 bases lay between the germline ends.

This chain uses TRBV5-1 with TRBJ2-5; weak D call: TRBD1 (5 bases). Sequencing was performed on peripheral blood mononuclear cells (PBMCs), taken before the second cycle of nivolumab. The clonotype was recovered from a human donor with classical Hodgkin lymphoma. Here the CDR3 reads CASSFQGRREETQYF. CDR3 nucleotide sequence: TGCGCCAGCAGCTTCCAGGGTAGGAGAGAAGAGACCCAGTACTTC.